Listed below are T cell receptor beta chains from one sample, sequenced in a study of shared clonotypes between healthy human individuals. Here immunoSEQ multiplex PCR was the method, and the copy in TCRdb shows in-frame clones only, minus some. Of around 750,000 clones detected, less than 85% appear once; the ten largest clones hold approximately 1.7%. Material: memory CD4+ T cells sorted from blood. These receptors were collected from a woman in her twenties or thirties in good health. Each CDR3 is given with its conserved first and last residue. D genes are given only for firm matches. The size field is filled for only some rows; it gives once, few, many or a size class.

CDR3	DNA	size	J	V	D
CAWSVLNTGELFF	TGTGCCTGGAGTGTACTAAACACCGGGGAGCTGTTTTTT	NA	TRBJ2-2	TRBV30	NA
CASSLRVAATSTDTQYF	TGCGCCAGCAGCTTGCGGGTAGCAGCTACTAGCACAGATACGCAGTATTTT	NA	TRBJ2-3	TRBV5-1	NA
CASRGLQSSYNEQFF	TGTGCCAGCAGAGGACTGCAGAGCTCCTACAATGAGCAGTTCTTC	NA	TRBJ2-1	TRBV5-8	NA
CAISDRDRANTEAFF	TGTGCCATCAGTGACCGGGACAGGGCGAACACTGAAGCTTTCTTT	NA	TRBJ1-1	TRBV10-3	TRBD1
CASSYLAGGLSNEQFF	TGCGCCAGCAGCTACCTAGCGGGAGGGCTCTCGAATGAGCAGTTCTTC	once	TRBJ2-1	TRBV4-1	TRBD2
CASSHQLGTGPKDAFF	TGCGCCAGCAGCCACCAACTAGGGACAGGGCCAAAGGATGCTTTCTTT	once	TRBJ1-1	TRBV4-1	TRBD1
CASSSGQGADGYTF	TGTGCCAGCAGCTCCGGACAGGGGGCGGATGGCTACACCTTC	NA	TRBJ1-2	TRBV7-3	TRBD1
CSVAQTYRGEQFF	TGCAGCGTTGCCCAAACCTACAGGGGTGAGCAGTTCTTC	NA	TRBJ2-1	TRBV29-1	TRBD1
CATNGRGPLSSYEQYF	TGTGCCACCAATGGACGGGGACCTCTAAGCTCCTACGAGCAGTACTTC	NA	TRBJ2-7	TRBV10-3	NA
CASSLERRDRYEQYF	TGTGCCAGCAGCTTAGAGAGGCGAGACCGCTACGAGCAGTACTTC	NA	TRBJ2-7	TRBV12-1	NA
CASQRGTSGYEQYF	TGTGCCAGCCAGAGAGGGACTAGTGGGTACGAGCAGTACTTC	NA	TRBJ2-7	TRBV6-5	TRBD2
CASSSSGANVLTF	TGTGCCAGTAGTAGCTCTGGGGCCAACGTCCTGACTTTC	few	TRBJ2-6	TRBV19	NA
CASQPQGAGRQPQHF	TGTGCCAGCCAGCCTCAGGGGGCAGGTCGTCAGCCCCAGCATTTT	NA	TRBJ1-5	TRBV28	TRBD1
CASSLPAGNTIYF	TGTGCCAGCAGTTTACCTGCGGGAAACACCATATATTTT	NA	TRBJ1-3	TRBV28	NA
CASQGLAGDNEQFF	TGCGCCAGCCAGGGACTAGCGGGAGACAATGAGCAGTTCTTC	NA	TRBJ2-1	TRBV10-2	TRBD2
CSRRDRGDQPQHF	TGCAGCCGGAGGGACAGGGGAGATCAGCCCCAGCATTTT	NA	TRBJ1-5	TRBV29-1	TRBD1
CASSFAGGGTDTQYF	TGCGCCAGCAGCTTCGCGGGAGGCGGCACAGATACGCAGTATTTT	NA	TRBJ2-3	TRBV5-1	TRBD2
CASAGTSRTDTQYF	TGTGCCAGCGCCGGGACTAGCCGTACAGATACGCAGTATTTT	NA	TRBJ2-3	TRBV2	TRBD2
CASSLGQIHTGELFF	TGCGCCAGCAGTCTGGGACAGATACACACCGGGGAGCTGTTTTTT	NA	TRBJ2-2	TRBV5-1	TRBD1
CASPPQRENTGELFF	TGTGCCAGCCCCCCCCAGCGGGAAAACACCGGGGAGCTGTTTTTT	few	TRBJ2-2	TRBV7-9	TRBD2
CATSRLQGYEQYF	TGTGCCACCAGCAGGTTACAGGGTTACGAGCAGTACTTC	NA	TRBJ2-7	TRBV15	NA
CASSLRRDPSYEQYF	TGTGCCAGCAGTTTAAGGCGGGACCCTTCTTACGAGCAGTACTTC	few	TRBJ2-7	TRBV27	NA
CASRPSGESNYGYTF	TGTGCCAGCAGGCCCAGTGGGGAAAGCAACTATGGCTACACCTTC	NA	TRBJ1-2	TRBV6-6	NA
CASSIQASGRNEQYF	TGTGCCAGTAGTATTCAGGCTAGCGGGAGAAACGAGCAGTACTTC	NA	TRBJ2-7	TRBV19	TRBD2